The 10 T cell receptor beta chains presented below share a single source sample, sequenced in a study of cytomegalovirus exposure and HLA in healthy donors. Both 60 Vbeta primers and 13 Jbeta primers went into the PCR. Measured with immunoSEQ multiplex PCR; TCRdb has only the in-frame clones, and not every one. Of about 190,000 clones in the sample, just under 75% were seen once. Source material: PBMCs. All receptors come from a woman in her 30s in good health and CMV-seropositive.

There are a few counts of this clone. The chain joins TRBV6-5 to TRBJ1-5; 8 bases map to TRBD1. The CDR3 length is 14 residues. Germline-derived CDR1 and CDR2 are MNHEY and SVGAGI. With 4 bases clipped from V and 6 bases from J, the junction kept 5 bases outside the gene matches. CDR3 residues: CASSSGTGSQPQHF. The CDR3 DNA is TGTGCCAGCAGTTCCGGGACAGGTAGTCAGCCCCAGCATTTT.

The chain combines TRBV28 with TRBJ2-1; the match to TRBD1 covers 8 bases. The V and J ends lost 5 bases and 6 bases, in that order; junction bases with no gene match: 3. Germline lookup yields CDR1 MDHEN and CDR2 SYDVKM. The CDR3 has 13 residues. CDR3 bases: TGTGCCAGCAGTCCTACAGGGGGCAATGAGCAGTTCTTC. It is translated as CASSPTGGNEQFF.

The CDR3 DNA reads TGTGCCAGCAGCAGAGCGGCCGGAGGTTCTGCTTTCTTT. It translates to CASSRAAGGSAFF. This sequence joins TRBV6-5 and TRBJ1-1; D not certain. This CDR3 spans 13 amino acids. Trimming shortened V by 6 bases and J by 11 bases, and 19 bases separated the two germline ends. CDR1 MNHEY and CDR2 SVGAGI come from the germline V gene.

The chain recombines TRBV14 with TRBJ2-7; 10 bases are a match to TRBD1. J gave up 6 bases and V 4 bases, and 6 bases lay outside the gene matches. The CDR3 consists of 14 residues. The germline CDR1 and CDR2 sequences are SGHDN and FVKESK. The CDR3 loop reads CASSPGQGISEQYF. The CDR3 nucleotides are TGTGCCAGCAGCCCGGGACAGGGGATATCCGAGCAGTACTTC.

V is TRBV10-1 and J is TRBJ1-2, with 8 positions matching TRBD1. Trimming at V came to 6 bases and at J to 2 bases, leaving 5 bases not matched to a gene. The germline gives CDR1 WNHNN, CDR2 SYGVQD (reference sequence). The CDR3 is made up of 14 amino acids. CDR3: CASSPGGINYGYTF. The CDR3 DNA reads TGCGCCAGCAGCCCAGGGGGCATAAACTATGGCTACACCTTC.

The CDR3 nucleotides read TGTGCCAGCACCAGGGGCTCTGGGGCCAACGTCCTGACTTTC. This sequence encodes CASTRGSGANVLTF. This chain uses TRBV6-1 with TRBJ2-6, with D maybe TRBD1 (6 bases). The germline V gene has CDR1 MNHNS and CDR2 SASEGT. The CDR3 loop spans 14 amino acids. The germline V and J ends were trimmed by 7 bases and 0 bases, with 7 bases remaining between them.

The V gene is TRBV4-1, the J gene TRBJ2-4; the D gene is possibly TRBD2 (5 bases). This CDR3 is built from 15 residues. Trimming left V 0 bases short and J 9 bases short, with 15 bases between. The V gene's germline CDR1 is MGHRA and CDR2 YSYEKL. CDR3 in amino acids: CASSQEGFGEFIQYF. CDR3 DNA sequence: TGCGCCAGCAGCCAAGAGGGTTTTGGGGAGTTCATTCAGTACTTC.

This rearrangement joins TRBV7-2 to TRBJ2-1; 7 positions agree with TRBD1. The V and J ends lost 0 bases and 9 bases, in that order; junction bases with no gene match: 5. Germline assignment: CDR1 SGHTA and CDR2 FQGNSA. The length of the CDR3 is 14 residues. CDR3 sequence: CASSLALRGLEQFF. In DNA form, the CDR3 reads TGTGCCAGCAGCTTAGCGCTAAGGGGGCTTGAGCAGTTCTTC. Complete variable domain (other parts from reference TRBV7-2 and TRBJ2-1): GAGVSQSPSNKVTEKGKDVELRCDPISGHTALYWYRQSLGQGLEFLIYFQGNSAPDKSGLPSDRFSAERTGGSVSTLTIQRTQQEDSAVYLCASSLALRGLEQFFGPGTRLTVL.

This clone was seen a handful of times. V is TRBV5-4 and J is TRBJ2-1; possible D gene TRBD2, 6 bases. This CDR3 is built from 17 residues. Deletions cut 0 bases from V and 7 bases from J, with 20 bases between. From germline, CDR1 is SGHNT and CDR2 YYREEE (reference sequence). CDR3 in DNA: TGTGCCAGCAGCTTGGGCGGGCCCTCACCTGGGGGGAATGAGCAGTTCTTC. Translating it yields CASSLGGPSPGGNEQFF.

The CDR3 DNA reads TGTGCCAGCTCCCTTACTTTGACTAGCGGTTCCGGGGAGCTGTTTTTT. This codes for CASSLTLTSGSGELFF. This chain connects TRBV18 to TRBJ2-2; 9 bases fit TRBD2. V dropped 6 bases and J dropped 6; count of bases not matched to a gene: 11. Germline V CDR1 and CDR2: KGHSH, LQKENI. CDR3 size: 16 residues.